This TCR beta chain comes out of a study of vaccination and CD4 T cells after COVID-19. About the study: Samples were taken after vaccination, a median of around 67 days after dose two, with a range of 14 to 241. Researchers treated control cultures with a CEFX pool, an HIV-1 Nef pool, or no peptide.

Cultured CD4+ T-cell DNA underwent Oncomine TCR Beta short-read sequencing. In TCRdb, the PCR reads were re-called with MiXCR into one record per CDR3 protein. This table has more than 15,000 distinct CDR3 sequences, approximately 50% appearing once. Time point noted: late sampling 161 to 241 days after vaccination in a few convalescent patients. Described treatment: roughly nine-day PBMC culture with coronavirus spike peptide pools or control peptides (ViraFEST assay). As regards this clonotype: Its antigen is still unknown.

Trimming stripped 7 bases from V and 6 bases from J, with 13 bases between. Per the germline V gene, CDR1 is DFQATT and CDR2 is SNEGSKA (reference sequence). This CDR3 region has 12 residues. Findings and caveats of the study: In convalescent patients, a median roughly 90% of post-vaccine SARS-CoV-2-reactive clones appeared only after vaccination. Apart from involving relatively few convalescent patients, the work omitted early post-infection timepoints.

This receptor was identified in a human donor who had recovered from COVID-19. Sample: CD4+ T cells from blood, cultured in vitro, taken about 7 months after SARS-CoV-2 vaccination. The chain uses TRBV20-1 and TRBJ2-1, with a possible D match to TRBD2 (5 bases). The CDR3 coding sequence is TGCAGTGTCGGGGAGTACTTCAATGAGCAGTTCTTC. Protein: CSVGEYFNEQFF.